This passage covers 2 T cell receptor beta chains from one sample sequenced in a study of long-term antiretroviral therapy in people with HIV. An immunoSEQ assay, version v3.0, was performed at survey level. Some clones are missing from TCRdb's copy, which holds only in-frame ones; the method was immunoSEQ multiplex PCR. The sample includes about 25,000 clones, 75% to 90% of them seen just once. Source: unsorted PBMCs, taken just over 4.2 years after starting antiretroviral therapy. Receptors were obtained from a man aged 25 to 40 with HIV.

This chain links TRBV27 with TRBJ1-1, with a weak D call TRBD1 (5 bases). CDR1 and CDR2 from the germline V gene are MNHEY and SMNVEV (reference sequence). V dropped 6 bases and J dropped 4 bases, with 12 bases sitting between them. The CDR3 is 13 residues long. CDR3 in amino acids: CASRDTGGTEAFF. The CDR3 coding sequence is TGTGCCAGCAGGGACACCGGGGGCACTGAAGCTTTCTTT.

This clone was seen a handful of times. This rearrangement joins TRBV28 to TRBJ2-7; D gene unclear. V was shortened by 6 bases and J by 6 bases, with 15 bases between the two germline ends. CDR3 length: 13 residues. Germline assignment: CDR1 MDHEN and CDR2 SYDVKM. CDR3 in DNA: TGTGCCAGCAGCTACCGCCGTTTGGGCGAGCAGTACTTC. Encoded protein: CASSYRRLGEQYF.